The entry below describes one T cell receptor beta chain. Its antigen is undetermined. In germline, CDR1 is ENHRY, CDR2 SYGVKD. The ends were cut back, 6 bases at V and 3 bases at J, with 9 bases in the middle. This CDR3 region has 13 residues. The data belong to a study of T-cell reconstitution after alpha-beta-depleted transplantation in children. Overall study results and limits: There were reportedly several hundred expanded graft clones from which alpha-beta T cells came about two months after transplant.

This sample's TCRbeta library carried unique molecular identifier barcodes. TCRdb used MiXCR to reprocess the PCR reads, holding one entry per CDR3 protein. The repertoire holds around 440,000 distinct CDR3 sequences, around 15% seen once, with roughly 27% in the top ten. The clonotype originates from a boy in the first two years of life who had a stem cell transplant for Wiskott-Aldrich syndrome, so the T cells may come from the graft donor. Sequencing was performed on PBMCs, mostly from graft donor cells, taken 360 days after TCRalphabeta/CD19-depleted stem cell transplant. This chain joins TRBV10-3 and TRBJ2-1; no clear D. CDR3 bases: TGTGCCATCAGCGGGTGGGACTACAATGAGCAGTTCTTC. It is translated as CAISGWDYNEQFF.